This T cell receptor beta chain was profiled in a study of CD8 T cells in ankylosing spondylitis. The V end lost 4 bases, the J end lost 6 bases, and 5 bases lay between the germline ends. Germline V gene sequence: CDR1 SGHVS, CDR2 FNYEAQ. This CDR3 region has 11 residues. TCR beta libraries were made by quantitative 5'-RACE with molecular barcodes. TCRdb used MiXCR to reprocess the 5' RACE reads, holding one entry per CDR3 protein. The repertoire holds 250,000 to 400,000 distinct CDR3 sequences, with about 9.9% as singletons. Findings and limits, study-wide: Several highly homologous variants made up a TCR beta motif, and this motif appeared characteristic of ankylosing spondylitis blood. Past research had described some motif variants in reactive arthritis synovial fluid and blood.

This clonotype was detected many times. Its antigen is unidentified. The source of this sequence is a female donor with ankylosing spondylitis or in good health (not recorded which). The chain couples TRBV7-6 to TRBJ2-3; D not certain. What was sequenced was blood, either unsorted or a sorted T cell fraction (not recorded which). CDR3 DNA: TGTGCCAGCAGCTCCTACGATACGCAGTATTTT. Amino acids: CASSSYDTQYF.